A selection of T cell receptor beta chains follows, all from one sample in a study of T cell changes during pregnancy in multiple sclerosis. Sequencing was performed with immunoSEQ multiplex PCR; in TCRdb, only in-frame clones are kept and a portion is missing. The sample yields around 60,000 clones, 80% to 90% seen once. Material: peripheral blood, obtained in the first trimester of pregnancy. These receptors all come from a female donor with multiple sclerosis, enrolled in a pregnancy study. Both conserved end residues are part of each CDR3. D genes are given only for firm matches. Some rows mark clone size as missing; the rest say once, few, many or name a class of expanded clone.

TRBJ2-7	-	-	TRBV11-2	CASSLARTGISYEQYF	TGTGCCAGCAGCTTAGCCCGAACGGGGATATCCTACGAGCAGTACTTC
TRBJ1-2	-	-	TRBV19	CASKRQGIYGYTF	TGTGCCAGTAAAAGGCAGGGCATCTATGGCTACACCTTC
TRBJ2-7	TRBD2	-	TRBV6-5	CASSYGGAGSYEQYF	TGTGCCAGCAGTTACGGGGGAGCGGGGTCCTACGAGCAGTACTTC
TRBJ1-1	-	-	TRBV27	CASSLTLQGPNTEAFF	TGTGCCAGCAGTTTAACCCTACAGGGCCCGAACACTGAAGCTTTCTTT
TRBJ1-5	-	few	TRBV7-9	CASSSTGNQPQHF	TGTGCCAGCAGCTCGACAGGAAATCAGCCCCAGCATTTT
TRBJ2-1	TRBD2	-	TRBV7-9	CASSPGGTSEYNEQFF	TGTGCCAGCAGCCCCGGGGGGACTAGCGAGTACAATGAGCAGTTCTTC
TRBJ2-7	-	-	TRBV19	CASSIGTGSSSYEQYF	TGTGCCAGTAGTATCGGAACAGGTTCTAGCTCCTACGAGCAGTACTTC
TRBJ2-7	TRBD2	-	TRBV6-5	CASSSPGTTHEQYF	TGTGCCAGCAGTTCACCCGGGACTACCCACGAGCAGTACTTC
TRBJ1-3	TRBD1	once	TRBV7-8	CASSSRDRVMAGSGNTIYF	TGTGCCAGCAGCTCGCGGGACAGGGTGATGGCAGGCTCTGGAAACACCATATATTTT
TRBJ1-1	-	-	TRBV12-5	CASGSMGGVREAFF	TGTGCTAGTGGTTCCATGGGGGGGGTACGTGAAGCTTTCTTT
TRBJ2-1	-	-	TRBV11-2	CASRPGESAGREFPNEQFF	TGTGCCAGCAGGCCAGGGGAAAGTGCAGGGAGGGAGTTTCCCAATGAGCAGTTCTTC
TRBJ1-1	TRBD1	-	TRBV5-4	CASSGWGQDTEAFF	TGTGCCAGCAGCGGATGGGGACAGGACACTGAAGCTTTCTTT
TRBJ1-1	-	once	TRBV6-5	CASSYSSNGNTEAFF	TGTGCCAGCAGTTACTCGAGTAATGGGAACACTGAAGCTTTCTTT
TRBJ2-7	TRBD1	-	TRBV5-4	CASSLAGTGFEQYF	TGTGCCAGCAGCTTGGCCGGGACAGGGTTTGAGCAGTACTTC
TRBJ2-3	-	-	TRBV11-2	CASSHWGSTDRYTDTQYF	TGTGCCAGCAGCCACTGGGGGTCGACGGACAGATACACAGATACGCAGTATTTT
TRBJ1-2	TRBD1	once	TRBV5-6	CASSPRTGGSYGYTF	TGTGCCAGCAGCCCGAGAACAGGGGGAAGCTATGGCTACACCTTC
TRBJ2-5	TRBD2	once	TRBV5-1	CASSLGPSGMGETQYF	TGCGCCAGCAGCTTGGGTCCTAGCGGGATGGGAGAGACCCAGTACTTC
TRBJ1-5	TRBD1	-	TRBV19	CASSRTGQTNQPQHF	TGTGCCAGTAGCCGGACAGGCCAAACCAATCAGCCCCAGCATTTT
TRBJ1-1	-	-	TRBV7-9	CASSLAQTTEAFF	TGTGCCAGCAGCTTAGCACAGACCACTGAAGCTTTCTTT
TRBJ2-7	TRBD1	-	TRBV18	CASSTWTGNEAGQYF	TGTGCCAGCTCAACCTGGACAGGTAACGAGGCTGGGCAGTACTTC
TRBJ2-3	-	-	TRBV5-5	CASRVSGLSTDTQYF	TGTGCCAGCAGAGTGAGCGGCCTAAGCACAGATACGCAGTATTTT
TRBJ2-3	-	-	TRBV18	CASSPSSGDYLSTDTQYF	TGTGCCAGCTCACCTAGTAGCGGAGATTACCTTAGCACAGATACGCAGTATTTT
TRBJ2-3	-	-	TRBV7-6	CASSLDPGLTDTQYF	TGTGCCAGCAGCCTCGACCCGGGACTGACAGATACGCAGTATTTT
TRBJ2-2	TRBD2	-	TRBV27	CASRRAGTGELFF	TGTGCCAGCAGAAGAGCGGGGACCGGGGAGCTGTTTTTT
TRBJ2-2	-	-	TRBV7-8	CAIRSGGSPATGELFF	TGTGCCATCCGTTCTGGGGGGAGCCCGGCCACCGGGGAGCTGTTTTTT
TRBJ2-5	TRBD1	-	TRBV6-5	CASSYDRVEAETQYF	TGTGCCAGCAGTTACGACAGGGTCGAAGCAGAGACCCAGTACTTC
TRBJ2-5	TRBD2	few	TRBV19	CASSFRLAIGETQYF	TGTGCCAGTAGTTTCAGACTAGCGATAGGGGAGACCCAGTACTTC
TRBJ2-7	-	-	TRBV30	CAWTVGVGDEQYF	TGTGCCTGGACTGTTGGAGTCGGTGACGAGCAGTACTTC
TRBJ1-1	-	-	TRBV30	CAWRVDTHTEAFF	TGTGCCTGGAGGGTGGACACGCACACTGAAGCTTTCTTT
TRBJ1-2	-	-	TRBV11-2	CASSLDTRNYGYTF	TGTGCCAGCAGCTTAGATACCAGAAACTATGGCTACACCTTC
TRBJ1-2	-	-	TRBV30	CAWSSAGGYGYTF	TGTGCCTGGAGTTCGGCGGGGGGCTATGGCTACACCTTC
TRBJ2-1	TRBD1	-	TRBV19	CASSTDRVYNEQFF	TGTGCCAGTAGTACAGACAGGGTCTACAATGAGCAGTTCTTC
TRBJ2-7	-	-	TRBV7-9	CASSFSEEEREDF	TGTGCCAGCAGCTTCTCGGAGGAAGAACGCGAAGACTTC
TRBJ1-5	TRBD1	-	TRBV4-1	CASSLPARDSYSNQPQHF	TGCGCCAGCAGCCTACCCGCCCGGGACAGTTATAGCAATCAGCCCCAGCATTTT
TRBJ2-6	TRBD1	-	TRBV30	CALGTGHLLRANVLTF	TGTGCCTTAGGGACAGGGCACCTCTTGAGGGCCAACGTCCTGACTTTC
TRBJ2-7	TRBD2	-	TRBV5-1	CASGLAGNSYEQYF	TGCGCCAGCGGGCTAGCGGGGAACTCCTACGAGCAGTACTTC
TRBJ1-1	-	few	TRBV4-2	CASSQELLGNTEAFF	TGTGCCAGCAGCCAAGAACTATTGGGGAACACTGAAGCTTTCTTT
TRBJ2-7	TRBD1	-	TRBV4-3	CASSQEGDRDEQYF	TGCGCCAGCAGCCAAGAGGGCGACAGGGACGAGCAGTACTTC
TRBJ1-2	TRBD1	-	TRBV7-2	CASSLVGTGVIYGYTF	TGTGCCAGCAGCTTAGTAGGGACAGGGGTAATCTATGGCTACACCTTC
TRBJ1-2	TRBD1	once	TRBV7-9	CASSTGYRGVDYGYTF	TGTGCCAGCAGCACGGGGTACAGGGGTGTTGACTATGGCTACACCTTC
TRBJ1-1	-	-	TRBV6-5	CASRRVRNTEAFF	TGTGCCAGCCGCAGGGTAAGGAACACTGAAGCTTTCTTT
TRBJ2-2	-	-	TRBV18	CASSPPGLTGELFF	TGTGCCAGCTCACCACCGGGGCTAACCGGGGAGCTGTTTTTT
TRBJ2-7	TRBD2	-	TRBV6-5	CASSYGGRLYEQYF	TGTGCCAGCAGTTATGGCGGGAGGTTATACGAGCAGTACTTC
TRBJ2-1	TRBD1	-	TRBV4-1	CASSQDLRDRVGGYNEQFF	TGCGCCAGCAGCCAAGACCTTCGGGACAGGGTTGGAGGCTACAATGAGCAGTTCTTC
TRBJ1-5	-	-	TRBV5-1	CASSLTGPQPQHF	TGCGCCAGCAGCCTGACAGGTCCTCAGCCCCAGCATTTT
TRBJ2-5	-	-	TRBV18	CASSPGLQETQYF	TGTGCCAGCTCACCAGGGCTCCAAGAGACCCAGTACTTC
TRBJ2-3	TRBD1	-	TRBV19	CASSDDDRGPDTQYF	TGTGCCAGTAGTGACGACGACAGGGGGCCGGATACGCAGTATTTT
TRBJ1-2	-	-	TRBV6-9	CASSFRSWPNYGYTF	TGTGCCAGCAGTTTCCGGAGCTGGCCTAACTATGGCTACACCTTC
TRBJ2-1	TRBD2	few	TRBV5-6	CASSSLSGRVNNEQFF	TGTGCCAGCAGCTCCCTTAGCGGGAGAGTAAACAATGAGCAGTTCTTC
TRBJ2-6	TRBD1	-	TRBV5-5	CASSYQTGAGANVLTF	TGTGCCAGCAGCTACCAGACAGGGGCTGGGGCCAACGTCCTGACTTTC
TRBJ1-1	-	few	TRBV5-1	CASSTAGGNTEAFF	TGCGCCAGCAGCACCGCAGGTGGGAACACTGAAGCTTTCTTT
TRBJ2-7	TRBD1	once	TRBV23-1	CASSQAPGQTTYEQYF	TGCGCCAGCAGTCAAGCACCGGGACAGACGACCTACGAGCAGTACTTC
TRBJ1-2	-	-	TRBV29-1	CSDLQGSNYGYTF	TGCAGCGACCTACAGGGATCTAACTATGGCTACACCTTC